This T cell receptor (beta chain) is drawn from a study of a mutant IDH1 vaccine in newly diagnosed glioma. Study-wide context: The first vaccination came 4-6 weeks after radiotherapy alone, or with temozolomide cycles. Of treated patients, approximately 62% were men and about 38% women, averaging around 39 years.

Stated time point: week 23, last vaccination. A 20-mer mutant IDH1 peptide at 300 ug was injected subcutaneously with topical imiquimod. V was trimmed by 4 bases and J by 1 base, leaving 10 bases between them. Germline CDR1 SGHTA, CDR2 FQGTGA. This CDR3 is 14 amino acids long. Repertoires were generated with immunoSEQ multiplex PCR, while TCRdb's copy carries only in-frame clones and drops some. Here the sample spans about 56,000 clones, around 87% being singletons. To note about this clone: Its antigen remains unknown.

The rearrangement links TRBV7-3 to TRBJ1-1; D may be TRBD1 (5 bases). The sequence came from a man in his forties with glioma. Here the sequenced sample was PBMCs, taken from a glioma patient whose treatment included an IDH1 peptide vaccine. The CDR3 loop is CASSWAGGNTEAFF. The CDR3 nucleotides read TGTGCCAGCAGCTGGGCGGGGGGGAACACTGAAGCTTTCTTT. The full variable domain, completed using reference TRBV7-3 and TRBJ1-1, is GAGVSQTPSNKVTEKGKYVELRCDPISGHTALYWYRQSLGQGPEFLIYFQGTGAADDSGLPNDRFFAVRPEGSVSTLKIQRTERGDSAVYLCASSWAGGNTEAFFGQGTRLTVV.